This TCR beta chain emerged from a study of blood T cell repertoires in COVID-19. The study recruited people aged roughly 18 to 95 years across under 25 US areas. With 4 bases clipped from V and 1 base from J, the junction kept 5 bases outside the gene matches. In germline, CDR1 is SGHTA, CDR2 FQGNSA. CDR3 length equals 16 residues. How the authors handled the data: Nucleated cell counts were estimated from reference gene primer amplification. Repertoires were generated with immunoSEQ multiplex PCR, while TCRdb's copy carries only in-frame clones and drops some. V and J calls and clone size are as listed in that table; D and trimming were resolved from the DNA. Of over 300,000 clones listed, roughly 88% were seen once; the top ten hold around 0.97%.

The rearrangement joins TRBV7-2 to TRBJ1-4; TRBD1 matches 8 bases. The receptor was isolated from a woman aged 25 to 39 with acute COVID-19. The sequenced sample was PBMCs or T cells enriched from blood (not recorded which). CDR3 region: CASSSDRARTNEKLFF. The DNA of the CDR3 is TGTGCCAGCAGCTCGGACAGGGCCAGAACTAATGAAAAACTGTTTTTT.